These T cell receptor beta chains were read from a single sample in a study of T cell changes during pregnancy in multiple sclerosis. The assay was immunoSEQ multiplex PCR, and TCRdb's table has in-frame clones only and misses some. The sample gives 22,000 or so clones, approximately 92% of which show up once; approximately 7% is in the top ten. The sequences come from CD8+ T cells from peripheral blood mononuclear cells, collected in the third trimester of pregnancy. These receptors came from a female donor with multiple sclerosis, enrolled in a pregnancy study. CDR3s include the opening cysteine and the closing phenylalanine or tryptophan. A D gene is named only where the DNA matches it firmly. Clone size is given for some rows only: seen once, a few or many times, or a class if the clone is expanded.

-	TRBV12-5	TRBJ1-5	-	TGTGCTAGTGACCTAGGGGCTAATAGCAATCAGCCCCAGCATTTT	CASDLGANSNQPQHF
-	TRBV27	TRBJ2-7	-	TGTGCCAGCAGTTTCCCAGGGCAAAACGAGCAGTACTTC	CASSFPGQNEQYF
once	TRBV2	TRBJ1-3	-	TGTGCCAGCAGTGGACCACTGACAGACTCTGGAAACACCATATATTTT	CASSGPLTDSGNTIYF
-	TRBV4-1	TRBJ1-2	TRBD1	TGCGCCAGCAGCCAAGCGACAGGGGGCACGGGTTATGGCTACACCTTC	CASSQATGGTGYGYTF
-	TRBV7-6	TRBJ2-1	TRBD2	TGTGCCAGCAGCTTAGGGGCGGGGGGGCCGAGCAATGAGCAGTTCTTC	CASSLGAGGPSNEQFF
once	TRBV7-9	TRBJ2-1	TRBD1	TGTGCCAGCAGCACAACAGGGGGCAGCTACAATGAGCAGTTCTTC	CASSTTGGSYNEQFF
-	TRBV11-2	TRBJ2-7	TRBD2	TGTGCCAGCAGCTTAGTAGCGGGAGTAAATTACGAGCAGTACTTC	CASSLVAGVNYEQYF
-	TRBV5-1	TRBJ2-1	TRBD2	TGCGCCAGCAGCTTGGCCCCTAGCGGGAGGGCCGGGGTCTACAATGAGCAGTTCTTC	CASSLAPSGRAGVYNEQFF
-	TRBV11-2	TRBJ2-7	TRBD1	TGTGCCAGCAGTGACAGGGGACCCTTCTACGAGCAGTACTTC	CASSDRGPFYEQYF
-	TRBV27	TRBJ2-3	TRBD2	TGTGCCAGCAGGTTACTAGCGGGCCCAGATACGCAGTATTTT	CASRLLAGPDTQYF
once	TRBV6-1	TRBJ2-2	-	TGTGCCAGCAGTGTTGCAGGGGAGACCGGGGAGCTGTTTTTT	CASSVAGETGELFF
few	TRBV7-9	TRBJ1-1	-	TGTGCCAGCAGCCCACAGGGTCGGAACACTGAAGCTTTCTTT	CASSPQGRNTEAFF
few	TRBV14	TRBJ1-1	-	TGTGCCAGCAGCTATACAGCGAACACTGAAGCTTTCTTT	CASSYTANTEAFF
-	TRBV5-5	TRBJ2-2	TRBD2	TGTGCCAGCAGCCTTGGGGTCACTAGCGGGGGGAACACCGGGGAGCTGTTTTTT	CASSLGVTSGGNTGELFF
-	TRBV7-8	TRBJ2-2	TRBD1	TGTGCCAGCAGCTTAAGGGGGACAGCGAACACCGGGGAGCTGTTTTTT	CASSLRGTANTGELFF
-	TRBV4-1	TRBJ2-7	TRBD1	TGCGCCAGCAGCCAAGAAGGGACAGGGTTTAACGAGCAGTACTTC	CASSQEGTGFNEQYF
-	TRBV7-6	TRBJ1-3	-	TGTGCCAGCAGCTCGCGGGAGGGCTTGAACGGAAACACCATATATTTT	CASSSREGLNGNTIYF
-	TRBV7-9	TRBJ2-2	-	TGTGCCAGCAGCCCCCGGTTCGGTGAGCTGTTTTTT	CASSPRFGELFF
-	TRBV7-2	TRBJ2-3	-	TGTGCCAGCAGCTTAGGGCCAGATACGCAGTATTTT	CASSLGPDTQYF
-	TRBV7-8	TRBJ1-2	-	TGTGCCAGCAGCGGGGGGATGGACTATGGCTACACCTTC	CASSGGMDYGYTF
-	TRBV11-1	TRBJ2-3	TRBD1	TGTGCCAGCAGCTTCCCTGAGGGGGCCCTTACAGATACGCAGTATTTT	CASSFPEGALTDTQYF
-	TRBV19	TRBJ1-1	-	TGTGCCAAGACTGGACAATCAGGCTCGAACACTGAAGCTTTCTTT	CAKTGQSGSNTEAFF